The 27 T cell receptor beta chains below were found in one sample sequenced in a study of cytomegalovirus exposure and HLA in healthy donors. With 60 Vbeta and 13 Jbeta primers, the PCR was carried out. Only in-frame clones appear in the TCRdb table, and some are missing; sequencing was by immunoSEQ multiplex PCR. The table records tens of thousands of clones, 70% to 85% of them present only once. Sequencing used PBMCs. All receptors derive from a man under 40 in good health and CMV-seronegative.

The chain employs TRBV19 and TRBJ2-7, with a possible D match to TRBD2 (6 bases). CDR1 and CDR2 (germline): LNHDA, SQIVND (reference sequence). Trimming left V 4 bases short and J 3 bases short, with 13 bases between. The CDR3 totals 14 residues. Here the CDR3 reads CASSTAGTDYEQYF. The CDR3 DNA sequence: TGTGCCAGTAGTACGGCCGGGACTGACTACGAGCAGTACTTC. The entire variable domain, with the rest obtained from reference TRBV19 and TRBJ2-7, is as follows: DGGITQSPKYLFRKEGQNVTLSCEQNLNHDAMYWYRQDPGQGLRLIYYSQIVNDFQKGDIAEGYSVSREKKESFPLTVTSAQKNPTAFYLCASSTAGTDYEQYFGPGTRLTVT.

This clone was observed a few times. This chain connects TRBV5-6 to TRBJ2-7; 10 bases line up with TRBD2. The CDR3 runs to 16 residues. The germline CDR1 and CDR2 sequences are SGHDT and YYEEEE. V gave up 0 bases and J gave up 3 bases; unmatched junction bases: 6. The chain's CDR3 is CASSLGAGGPNYEQYF. The CDR3 region has the DNA TGTGCCAGCAGCTTGGGAGCGGGGGGGCCGAACTACGAGCAGTACTTC. The variable domain in full, with the rest retrieved from reference TRBV5-6 and TRBJ2-7, is DAGVTQSPTHLIKTRGQQVTLRCSPKSGHDTVSWYQQALGQGPQFIFQYYEEEERQRGNFPDRFSGHQFPNYSSELNVNALLLGDSALYLCASSLGAGGPNYEQYFGPGTRLTVT.

This chain joins TRBV30 and TRBJ1-1; 7 nucleotides align to TRBD1. The V gene's germline CDR1 is GTSNPN and CDR2 SVGIG (reference sequence). Trimming cost V 2 bases and J 1 base; bases outside gene matches: 1. The CDR3 length is 13 residues. CDR3 coding DNA: TGTGCCTGGAGTCGGGACAGGAACACTGAAGCTTTCTTT. Protein sequence: CAWSRDRNTEAFF. The whole variable domain, filled in from reference TRBV30 and TRBJ1-1, reads SQTIHQWPATLVQPVGSPLSLECTVEGTSNPNLYWYRQAAGRGLQLLFYSVGIGQISSEVPQNLSASRPQDRQFILSSKKLLLSDSGFYLCAWSRDRNTEAFFGQGTRLTVV.

This chain links TRBV6-5 with TRBJ1-6, with TRBD1 matching 10 bases. J gave up 9 bases and V 11 bases, and 4 bases lay outside the gene matches. The CDR3 is made up of 12 amino acids. Germline V CDR1 and CDR2: MNHEY, SVGAGI. CDR3 region: CASGQGTSPLHF. Written as DNA, the CDR3 is TGTGCCTCGGGACAGGGGACTTCACCCCTCCACTTT.

This chain uses TRBV7-2 with TRBJ1-2; 7 positions match TRBD1. CDR3 length: 14 residues. With V trimmed by 6 bases and J by 5 bases, 9 bases remained unmatched. Germline CDR1 and CDR2: SGHTA and FQGNSA. CDR3 loop: CASSRAPGGYGYTF. CDR3 DNA: TGTGCCAGCAGTAGGGCGCCAGGGGGGTATGGCTACACCTTC.

The chain employs TRBV6-4 and TRBJ1-4, with 10 positions matching TRBD1. The germline CDR1 and CDR2 sequences are MRHNA and SNTAGT. This CDR3 contains 14 residues. The V gene end was trimmed by 6 bases and the J gene end by 7 bases; junction bases not matched to a gene: 5. The CDR3 DNA sequence: TGTGCCAGCAGCCCGACAGGGGGCTTTGAAAAACTGTTTTTT. Translating it yields CASSPTGGFEKLFF.

This clone was recorded once. The chain carries TRBV6-6 and TRBJ1-5, with no clear D. This CDR3 has 15 residues. The germline V gene encodes CDR1 MNHNY and CDR2 SVGAGI (reference sequence). V gave up 2 bases and J gave up 3 bases, with 11 bases separating them. The CDR3 DNA is TGTGCCAGCAGTTACGGCGGGAGGGACAATCAGCCCCAGCATTTT. This gives the protein CASSYGGRDNQPQHF.

Only a few counts were recorded for this clone. V usage is TRBV10-3 and J usage is TRBJ2-5, with D tentatively TRBD1 (5 bases). The CDR3 loop spans 15 amino acids. The germline gives CDR1 ENHRY, CDR2 SYGVKD. With 3 bases removed from V and 4 bases from J, the gap between germline ends came to 15 bases. The chain's CDR3 is CAISDRAGSGETQYF. The CDR3 region has the DNA TGTGCCATCAGTGATCGGGCAGGGTCGGGAGAGACCCAGTACTTC.

V gene TRBV28 combines with J gene TRBJ2-7; weak D call: TRBD1 (6 bases). This CDR3 has 15 residues. V dropped 4 bases and J dropped 2 bases, with 15 bases sitting between them. Per the germline V gene, CDR1 is MDHEN and CDR2 is SYDVKM. The CDR3 DNA follows: TGTGCCAGCAGTTCCTCCGGGACACCAGCCTACGAGCAGTACTTC. The encoded protein is CASSSSGTPAYEQYF. Full variable domain (outside the CDR3, taken from reference TRBV28 and TRBJ2-7): DVKVTQSSRYLVKRTGEKVFLECVQDMDHENMFWYRQDPGLGLRLIYFSYDVKMKEKGDIPEGYSVSREKKERFSLILESASTNQTSMYLCASSSSGTPAYEQYFGPGTRLTVT.

The chain recombines TRBV7-6 with TRBJ2-2, with TRBD2 matching 11 bases. V gave up 5 bases and J gave up 3 bases; unmatched junction bases: 5. The CDR3 contains 16 residues. Germline V lookup: CDR1 SGHVS, CDR2 FNYEAQ. The chain's CDR3 is CASSTLAGGHTGELFF. CDR3 nucleotides: TGTGCCAGCAGCACTCTAGCGGGGGGACACACCGGGGAGCTGTTTTTT.

The genes are TRBV4-2 and TRBJ1-5; weak D call: TRBD1 (5 bases). Germline lookup yields CDR1 LGHNA and CDR2 YNFKEQ. The CDR3 sequence is 16 residues long. V was shortened by 4 bases and J by 0 bases, with 13 bases between the two germline ends. CDR3 loop: CASSLAGGNSNQPQHF. The CDR3 DNA follows: TGTGCCAGCAGCCTCGCGGGGGGGAATAGCAATCAGCCCCAGCATTTT.

DNA of the CDR3: TGTGCCAGCAGTGGCAGGGGAAAAGGGAACACTGAAGCTTTCTTT. Its protein is CASSGRGKGNTEAFF. V usage is TRBV2 and J usage is TRBJ1-1, with D perhaps matching TRBD1 (6 bases). The CDR3 runs 15 residues. The V end lost 4 bases, the J end lost 1 base, and 13 bases lay between the germline ends. The germline V gene has CDR1 SNHLY and CDR2 FYNNEI.

The gene calls are TRBV7-3 and TRBJ2-5; a possible D gene is TRBD2 (5 bases). This CDR3 contains 13 residues. Germline values: CDR1 SGHTA, CDR2 FQGTGA. Between the trimmed V and J ends, which lost 3 bases and 4 bases, there was a span of 9 bases. CDR3: CASSLIAGETQYF. CDR3 in DNA: TGTGCCAGCAGCTTGATCGCGGGAGAGACCCAGTACTTC.

The sample holds one count of this clone. CDR3 sequence: CAWSGKMTPGGETQYF. As DNA, the CDR3 is TGTGCCTGGAGTGGCAAAATGACCCCAGGTGGGGAGACCCAGTACTTC. The chain links TRBV30 to TRBJ2-5; D is uncertain. This CDR3 is 16 amino acids long. The V gene's germline CDR1 is GTSNPN and CDR2 SVGIG (reference sequence). The germline V and J ends were trimmed by 1 base and 5 bases, with 20 bases remaining between them.

This clone has more than one count but fewer than ten. The chain recombines TRBV29-1 with TRBJ2-7; possibly TRBD1 for D (7 bases). The CDR3 contains 15 residues. The germline V and J ends were trimmed by 3 bases and 6 bases, with 21 bases remaining between them. Per germline, CDR1 SQVTM and CDR2 ANQGSEA. CDR3 region: CSVDGSGGRGGEQYF. The CDR3 nucleotides are TGCAGCGTTGACGGTTCAGGGGGGCGGGGAGGCGAGCAGTACTTC.

This clone was counted a single time. V usage is TRBV4-1 and J usage is TRBJ2-2, with D tentatively TRBD2 (5 bases). Germline CDR1 MGHRA, CDR2 YSYEKL. The CDR3 has 15 residues. Trimming took 4 bases from V and 1 from J, leaving 10 bases between them. CDR3 sequence reads: CASSLTGGNTGELFF. In DNA form, the CDR3 reads TGCGCCAGCAGCCTAACCGGAGGGAACACCGGGGAGCTGTTTTTT.

V and J are TRBV7-2 and TRBJ1-6; TRBD1 is a possible D gene (5 bases). The CDR3 has 15 residues. Trimming shortened V by 5 bases and J by 8 bases, and 16 bases separated the two germline ends. Germline V gives CDR1 SGHTA, CDR2 FQGNSA. CDR3 sequence: CASSPMGQGDSPLHF. DNA for the CDR3: TGTGCCAGCAGCCCTATGGGGCAGGGTGATTCACCCCTCCACTTT.

V and J are TRBV7-3 and TRBJ1-1; D may be TRBD1 (6 bases). The V end was cut by 6 bases, the J end by 4 bases, with 12 bases between. Germline assignment: CDR1 SGHTA and CDR2 FQGTGA. The CDR3 totals 13 residues. Here the CDR3 DNA reads TGTGCCAGCAGTACACAAGGGGGCACTGAAGCTTTCTTT. This codes for CASSTQGGTEAFF.

The V and J genes are TRBV7-2 and TRBJ2-2; D may be TRBD2 (5 bases). V lost 5 bases and J lost 10, with 17 bases in between. The CDR3 runs 14 residues. Germline V gene sequence: CDR1 SGHTA, CDR2 FQGNSA. CDR3 loop: CASSPERSGEELFF. As DNA, the CDR3 is TGTGCCAGCAGCCCTGAAAGAAGCGGTGAGGAGCTGTTTTTT.

Points on this clone: The same CDR3 is also encoded by other DNA sequences in this sample. The chain uses TRBV6-5 and TRBJ1-1, with 7 positions matching TRBD1. The length of the CDR3 is 13 residues. V shed 6 bases, J shed 2 bases, and the junction held 3 bases outside the gene matches. CDR1 MNHEY and CDR2 SVGAGI come from the germline V gene. The CDR3 DNA reads as TGTGCCAGCAGGGGACAGCTTAACACTGAAGCTTTCTTT. Translated: CASRGQLNTEAFF.

The chain uses TRBV9 and TRBJ2-5; unclear D gene. V dropped 0 bases and J dropped 3 bases, with 9 bases sitting between them. This CDR3 spans 14 amino acids. Germline V gene lookup returns CDR1 SGDLS and CDR2 YYNGEE. The CDR3 nucleotides read TGTGCCAGCAGCGTAGCTCACAGCAAAGAGACCCAGTACTTC. Its translation is CASSVAHSKETQYF.

The chain couples TRBV10-2 to TRBJ2-1; perhaps TRBD2 as D (5 bases). Germline lookup yields CDR1 WSHSY and CDR2 SAAADI. The CDR3 runs to 13 residues. V was cut by 8 bases and J by 4 bases, with 12 bases left in between. CDR3 DNA sequence: TGCGCCAGCTCCTGGACTCTTTACAATGAGCAGTTCTTC. Protein product: CASSWTLYNEQFF.

DNA for the CDR3: TGTGCCAGCAGCCCCGGGACTCTCTCCTACGAGCAGTACTTC. Translating gives CASSPGTLSYEQYF. The V and J genes are TRBV4-2 and TRBJ2-7; possible D gene TRBD2, 6 bases. The CDR3 totals 14 residues. Germline CDR1 and CDR2: LGHNA and YNFKEQ. V lost 4 bases and J 0 bases, leaving 10 bases between the germline ends.

In its sample, this clone was seen once. The chain joins TRBV29-1 to TRBJ1-1; 9 bases fit TRBD1. The CDR3 totals 13 residues. Unmatched junction bases numbered 7, after V lost 7 bases and J lost 4 bases. In germline, CDR1 is SQVTM, CDR2 ANQGSEA. CDR3 nucleotides: TGCAGCGCCGCCGGGACAGGGACCACTGAAGCTTTCTTT. Protein product: CSAAGTGTTEAFF.

This clone was found a few times. The chain has TRBV4-1 and TRBJ1-1, with 10 bases aligning to TRBD1. The CDR3 contains 15 residues. V dropped 4 bases and J dropped 4; count of bases not matched to a gene: 6. Germline V CDR1 and CDR2: MGHRA, YSYEKL. The chain's CDR3 is CASSPMGQGTTEAFF. The CDR3 DNA follows: TGCGCCAGCAGCCCAATGGGACAGGGGACCACTGAAGCTTTCTTT.

The chain uses TRBV9 and TRBJ1-1; D is unresolved. Germline CDR1 SGDLS, CDR2 YYNGEE. Trimming stripped 0 bases from V and 11 bases from J, with 20 bases between. The CDR3 is 15 amino acids. The CDR3: CASSVDAQPQRRAFF. The CDR3 DNA reads as TGTGCCAGCAGCGTAGATGCACAGCCCCAGCGGCGCGCTTTCTTT.

The chain has TRBV7-2 and TRBJ1-1; TRBD1 might be the D (6 bases). V lost 6 bases and J lost 6, with 17 bases in between. Germline CDR1 reads SGHTA; CDR2 reads FQGNSA. The CDR3 contains 14 residues. Here the CDR3 reads CASSSKGGKPEAFF. CDR3 in DNA: TGTGCCAGCAGTTCAAAAGGGGGTAAGCCTGAAGCTTTCTTT.